This T cell receptor (beta chain) came from a study of blood T cell repertoires in COVID-19. Study information: Collection of acute and convalescent COVID-19 samples took place in the United States, Italy and Spain.

The CDR3 covers 13 residues. Germline lookup yields CDR1 SGHTA and CDR2 FQGTGA. The V gene lost 5 bases and the J gene lost 10 bases, with 15 bases spanning the gap. Per the original data handling: Reference gene primer amplification in the assay estimated nucleated cell counts. The protocol was immunoSEQ multiplex PCR, while the TCRdb copy is restricted to in-frame clones and leaves out a portion. That table supplies the V and J calls and clone size; D and trimming were determined from the DNA. The top ten clones hold 5% to 6.5% of a sample with some 200,000 clones, under 90% of them seen once. The sequencing input was peripheral blood. V usage is TRBV7-3 and J usage is TRBJ2-1, with D possibly being TRBD2 (5 bases). The sequence derives from a man older than 75 with acute or convalescent COVID-19. The DNA of the CDR3 is TGTGCCAGCAGCCTAAATGAGGGCGGGGAGCAGTTCTTC. Translation: CASSLNEGGEQFF.